These 2 T cell receptor beta chains share one sample of origin, sequenced in a study of T cell repertoires in aging, cancer and after chemotherapy. Peripheral blood genomic DNA, not sorted cells or RNA, was the template. Rearranged V-D-J TRB sequences were amplified with a mixed TRB-A/B primer pool. TCRdb analysed the multiplex PCR reads with MiXCR anew, one entry per CDR3 protein. The sample consists of 1,500 to 2,500 distinct CDR3 sequences, around 28% of them appearing once. The sequencing input was blood. The source of these receptors is a human donor in good health.

By share of the sample, this clonotype is medium-sized (0.01 to 0.1%). The chain links TRBV6-2 or TRBV6-3 to TRBJ2-1; D is perhaps TRBD2 (6 bases). The germline V gene has CDR1 MNHEY and CDR2 SVGEGT. CDR3 length: 14 residues. Trimming shortened V by 5 bases and J by 6 bases, and 14 bases separated the two germline ends. Written as DNA, the CDR3 is TGTGCCAGCAGTCTCCGGGACTTCAGCAATGAGCAGTTCTTC. The encoded protein is CASSLRDFSNEQFF.

As concerns this clonotype: Its ends do not fully match the called genes, so a read error is possible. The rearrangement joins TRBV6-5 to TRBJ2-7; weak D call: TRBD1 (5 bases). The CDR3 is made up of 13 amino acids. Germline V gives CDR1 MNHEY, CDR2 SVGAGI. This CDR3 reads CASSLYRSYVQYF. The CDR3 DNA sequence: TGTGCCAGCAGCTTATACAGGTCTTACGTGCAGTACTTC.